Sequencing of this T cell receptor (beta chain) was carried out in a study of blood T cell repertoires in COVID-19. The overall study: Italy, Spain and the United States were the sources of the convalescent and acute COVID-19 samples. Sources were T cells, B-cell-depleted T cells, or PBMCs; the material itself was cDNA or gDNA.

The V gene lost 3 bases and the J gene lost 10 bases, with 7 bases spanning the gap. This CDR3 has 11 residues. In the authors' methods: Counts of nucleated cells, estimated from reference gene primer amplification, were obtained. TCRdb's table, derived via immunoSEQ multiplex PCR, lists solely in-frame clones and lacks some. V, J and clone size are those of that table, while D and trimming were read from the DNA. Among more than 55,000 clones listed, 90% to 95% were seen once. The sample comprised peripheral blood. The V call is TRBV12-3 or TRBV12-4, the J call TRBJ2-1, with D maybe TRBD1 (5 bases). This sequence originates from a man in his fifties with active COVID-19. The CDR3 spells CASSLSGEQFF. CDR3 DNA: TGTGCCAGCAGTTTGTCAGGGGAGCAGTTCTTC.